The clone carrying this T cell receptor beta chain was seen just once. The V end lost 2 bases, the J end lost 6 bases, and 11 bases lay between the germline ends. Germline V gene lookup returns CDR1 SGHDT and CDR2 YYEEEE. This CDR3 has 14 amino acids. These data come from a study of control samples from healthy donors and cancer patients. TCRdb's table, derived via immunoSEQ multiplex PCR, lists solely in-frame clones and lacks some. The table records 75,000 to 100,000 clones, approximately 92% of them present only once. This receptor was taken from a human donor in good health. The donor label of this sample is uncertain. V usage is TRBV5-6 and J usage is TRBJ1-4; the D is unclear. Material for sequencing was blood. CDR3 nucleotide sequence: TGTGCCAGCAGCTTATTTCCTGGCGATGAAAAACTGTTTTTT. Translating gives CASSLFPGDEKLFF.